Detailed here is one T cell receptor (beta chain). The antigen remains unidentified. A read error may account for a junction end that differs from germline. These data are taken from a study of tumor and adjacent non-tumor tissue in lung cancer. No cell sorting was done before RNA was extracted from the tissue. This non-tumor lung sample came from over 3 cm beyond the tumor edge. Study findings and constraints: Patients with more diverse tumor TCRs had worse survival. Compared with tumor, normal lung showed significantly lower TCR diversity.

The CDR3 runs 12 residues. CDR1 is SQVTM, CDR2 ANQGSEA, per germline. The library came from three nested PCR rounds adapted from ARM-PCR protocols. TCRdb passed the multiplex PCR reads through MiXCR, listing each CDR3 protein once. Of approximately 80,000 distinct CDR3 sequences detected, roughly 80% appear once; the ten largest clones hold around half. The TCR sequence derives from a man in his sixties with non-small cell lung cancer. The sample comprised distant non-tumor lung tissue. The chain carries TRBV29-1 and TRBJ2-5, with D hard to call. CDR3 nucleotides: TGCAGCATCGCCGCCTTTGTTGAGACCCATTACTTC. Its translation is CSIAAFVETHYF.